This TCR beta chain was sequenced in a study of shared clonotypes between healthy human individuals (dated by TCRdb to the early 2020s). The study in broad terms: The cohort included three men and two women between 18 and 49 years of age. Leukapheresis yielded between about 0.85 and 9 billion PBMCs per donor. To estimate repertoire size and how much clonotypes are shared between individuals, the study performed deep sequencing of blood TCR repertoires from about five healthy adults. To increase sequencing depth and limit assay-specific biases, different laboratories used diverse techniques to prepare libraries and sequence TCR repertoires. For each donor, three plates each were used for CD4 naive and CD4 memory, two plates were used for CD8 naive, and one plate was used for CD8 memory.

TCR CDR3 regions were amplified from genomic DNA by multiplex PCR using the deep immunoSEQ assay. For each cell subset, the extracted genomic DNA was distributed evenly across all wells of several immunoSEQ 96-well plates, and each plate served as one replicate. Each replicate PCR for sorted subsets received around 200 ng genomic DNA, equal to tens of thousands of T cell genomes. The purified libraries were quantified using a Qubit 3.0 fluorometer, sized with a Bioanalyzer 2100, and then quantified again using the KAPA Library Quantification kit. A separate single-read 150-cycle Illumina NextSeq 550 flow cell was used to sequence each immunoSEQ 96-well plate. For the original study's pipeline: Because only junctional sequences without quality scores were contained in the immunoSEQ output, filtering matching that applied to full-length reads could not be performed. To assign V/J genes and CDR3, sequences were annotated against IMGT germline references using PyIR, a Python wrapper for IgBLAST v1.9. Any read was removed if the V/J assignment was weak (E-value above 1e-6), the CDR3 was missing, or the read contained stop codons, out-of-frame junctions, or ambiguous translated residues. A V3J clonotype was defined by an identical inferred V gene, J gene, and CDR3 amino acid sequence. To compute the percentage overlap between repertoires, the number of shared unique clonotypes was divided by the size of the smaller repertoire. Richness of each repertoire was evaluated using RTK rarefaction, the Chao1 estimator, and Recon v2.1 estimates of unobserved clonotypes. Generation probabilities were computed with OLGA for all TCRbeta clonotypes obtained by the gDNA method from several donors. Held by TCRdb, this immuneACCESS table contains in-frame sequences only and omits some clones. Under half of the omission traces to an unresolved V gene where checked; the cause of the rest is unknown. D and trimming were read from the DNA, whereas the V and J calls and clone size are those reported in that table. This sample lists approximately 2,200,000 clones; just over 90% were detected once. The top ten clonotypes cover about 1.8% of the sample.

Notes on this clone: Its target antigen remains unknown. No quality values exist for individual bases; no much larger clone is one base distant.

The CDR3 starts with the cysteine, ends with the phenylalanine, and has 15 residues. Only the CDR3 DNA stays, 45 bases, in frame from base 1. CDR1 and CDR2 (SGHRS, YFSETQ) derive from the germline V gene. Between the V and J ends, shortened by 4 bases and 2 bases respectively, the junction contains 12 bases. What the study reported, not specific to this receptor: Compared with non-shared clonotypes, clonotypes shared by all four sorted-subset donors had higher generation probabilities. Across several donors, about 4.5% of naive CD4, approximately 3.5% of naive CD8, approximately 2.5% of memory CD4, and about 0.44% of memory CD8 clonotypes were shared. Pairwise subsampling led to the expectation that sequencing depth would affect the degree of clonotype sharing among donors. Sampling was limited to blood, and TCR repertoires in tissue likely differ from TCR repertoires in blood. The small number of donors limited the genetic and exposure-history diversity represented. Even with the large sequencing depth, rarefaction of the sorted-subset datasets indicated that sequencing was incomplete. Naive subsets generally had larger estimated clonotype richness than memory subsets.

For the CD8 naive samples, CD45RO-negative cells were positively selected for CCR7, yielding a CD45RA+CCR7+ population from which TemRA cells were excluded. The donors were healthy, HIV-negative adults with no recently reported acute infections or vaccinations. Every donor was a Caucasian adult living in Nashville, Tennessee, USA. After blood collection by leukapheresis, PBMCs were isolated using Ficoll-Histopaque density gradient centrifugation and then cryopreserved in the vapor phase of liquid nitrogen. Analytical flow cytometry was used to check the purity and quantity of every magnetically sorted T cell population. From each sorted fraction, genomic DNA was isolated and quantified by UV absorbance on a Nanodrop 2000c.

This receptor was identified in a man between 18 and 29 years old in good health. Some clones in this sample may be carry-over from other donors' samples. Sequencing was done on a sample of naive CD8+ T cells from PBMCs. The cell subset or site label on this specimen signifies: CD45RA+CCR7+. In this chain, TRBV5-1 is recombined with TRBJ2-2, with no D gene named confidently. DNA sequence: TGCGCCAGCAGCCCTCCGGGCAGAAACACCGGGGAGCTGTTTTTT. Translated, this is CASSPPGRNTGELFF.